This T cell receptor (beta chain) was observed in a study of cytomegalovirus exposure and HLA in healthy donors. The assay was immunoSEQ multiplex PCR, and TCRdb's table has in-frame clones only and misses some. Of 130,000 or so clones listed, 80% to 90% are singletons. There are 20 residues in the CDR3. Germline trimming cut 0 bases from V and 2 bases from J; bases unmatched to any gene: 18. The source is a woman aged 18 to 35 in good health and CMV-seropositive. The source material was PBMCs. The V call is TRBV23-1, the J call TRBJ2-7, with TRBD1 matching over 8 bases. TRBV23-1 is an ORF; its function is uncertain. CDR3 sequence reads: CASSQSQRDRSPVGTYEQYF. CDR3 sequence (DNA): TGCGCCAGCAGTCAATCGCAAAGGGACAGGTCACCCGTCGGTACCTACGAGCAGTACTTC.